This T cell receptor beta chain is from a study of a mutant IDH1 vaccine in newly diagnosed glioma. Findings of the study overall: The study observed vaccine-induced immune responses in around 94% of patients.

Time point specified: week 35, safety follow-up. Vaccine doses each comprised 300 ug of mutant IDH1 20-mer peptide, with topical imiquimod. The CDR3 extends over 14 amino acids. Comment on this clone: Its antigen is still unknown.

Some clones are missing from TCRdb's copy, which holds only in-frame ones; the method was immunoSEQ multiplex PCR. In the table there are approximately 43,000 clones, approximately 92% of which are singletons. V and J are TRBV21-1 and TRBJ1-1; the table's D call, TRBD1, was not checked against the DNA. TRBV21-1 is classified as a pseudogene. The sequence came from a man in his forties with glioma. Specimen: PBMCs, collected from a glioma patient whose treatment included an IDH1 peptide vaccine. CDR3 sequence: CASSKTGSRPKAFF. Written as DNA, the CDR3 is TGTGCCAGCAGCAAGACAGGGTCGCGACCGAAAGCTTTCTTT.